The rows below give T cell receptor beta chains drawn from one sample of a study of blood T cells in healthy people across ages. TCRdb processed the 5' RACE reads anew with MiXCR; each CDR3 protein has one entry. The sample holds roughly 1.5 million distinct CDR3 sequences, about 45% seen once. The sequenced sample was blood. All receptors come from a woman aged 18 to 35 in good health. Both conserved end residues are part of each CDR3. A D gene is named only where the DNA matches it firmly. Only some rows state a clone size, as once, few, many or a class for expanded clones.

D	V	J	size	CDR3	DNA
TRBD1	TRBV7-2	TRBJ2-3	few	CASSPDRVSTDTQYF	TGTGCCAGCAGCCCCGACAGGGTAAGCACAGATACGCAGTATTTT
TRBD1	TRBV4-3	TRBJ1-5	few	CASAPGQGNQPQHF	TGCGCCAGCGCCCCGGGACAGGGAAATCAGCCCCAGCATTTT
.	TRBV29-1	TRBJ2-3	.	CSVGAGAGVADTQYF	TGCAGCGTTGGGGCGGGGGCAGGGGTGGCAGATACGCAGTATTTT
.	TRBV10-3	TRBJ1-1	.	CASQLGERAEAFF	TGTGCCTCGCAGTTAGGGGAAAGGGCTGAAGCTTTCTTT
.	TRBV7-8	TRBJ1-5	.	CASSFGPKDQPQHF	TGTGCCAGCAGCTTTGGACCGAAAGATCAGCCCCAGCATTTT
.	TRBV7-9	TRBJ2-5	.	CASSTWRLGSYNEQYF	TGTGCCAGCTCAACGTGGCGTCTCGGGTCCTACAATGAGCAGTACTTC
.	TRBV6-2/TRBV6-3	TRBJ2-7	.	CASERQSGSYEQYF	TGTGCCAGCGAAAGGCAAAGCGGCTCCTACGAGCAGTACTTC
.	TRBV24-1	TRBJ1-4	.	CATAGIGEKLFF	TGTGCCACCGCGGGTATTGGAGAAAAACTGTTTTTT
.	TRBV6-1	TRBJ2-5	once	CASTAGLGETQYF	TGTGCCAGCACGGCAGGGCTCGGCGAGACCCAGTACTTC
.	TRBV21-1	TRBJ2-6	.	CASRTIIQGCGANVLTF	TGTGCCAGCAGAACGATAATACAGGGCTGTGGGGCCAACGTCCTGACTTTC
TRBD1	TRBV7-2	TRBJ1-2	.	CASSLATGSRGYTF	TGTGCCAGCAGCTTAGCGACAGGGAGCAGAGGCTACACCTTC
TRBD2	TRBV5-1	TRBJ2-1	few	CASSSEGGTSGSSSYNEQFF	TGCGCCAGCAGCTCCGAGGGTGGGACTAGCGGCTCGAGCTCCTACAATGAGCAGTTCTTC
TRBD2	TRBV7-3	TRBJ2-7	.	CASGLAGAWSEQYF	TGTGCCAGCGGTCTAGCGGGAGCTTGGAGTGAGCAGTACTTC
.	TRBV18	TRBJ1-2	.	CASSPPVLVDYGYTF	TGTGCCAGCTCACCACCGGTACTTGTCGACTATGGCTACACCTTC
.	TRBV6-2/TRBV6-3	TRBJ2-7	.	CASTRGGNRYEQYF	TGTGCCAGCACGAGGGGCGGGAACCGCTACGAGCAGTACTTC
TRBD2	TRBV29-1	TRBJ2-7	.	CSDGTSGVSSYNEQYF	TGCAGCGACGGGACTAGCGGGGTGTCCTCCTACAATGAGCAGTACTTC
.	TRBV24-1	TRBJ2-3	few	CATSVTGDTQYF	TGTGCCACCAGTGTAACGGGAGATACGCAGTATTTT
.	TRBV4-3	TRBJ1-2	.	CASSQETGTGFYGYTF	TGCGCCAGCAGCCAAGAAACCGGGACGGGATTCTATGGCTACACCTTC
TRBD2	TRBV4-1	TRBJ2-5	.	CASSQFSLAGRETQYF	TGCGCCAGCAGCCAATTCAGCCTAGCGGGGAGAGAGACCCAGTACTTC
.	TRBV4-1	TRBJ1-2	many	CASSPVGRRPSYGYTF	TGCGCCAGCAGCCCCGTTGGCAGGCGCCCTTCTTATGGCTACACCTTC
.	TRBV5-5	TRBJ1-1	few	CASSLRGAMDQNTEAFF	TGTGCCAGCAGCTTGAGGGGCGCCATGGACCAGAACACTGAAGCTTTCTTT
.	TRBV10-3	TRBJ2-7	many	CAISVGGSYEQYF	TGTGCCATCAGTGTCGGGGGCAGCTACGAGCAGTACTTC
.	TRBV4-1	TRBJ2-5	many	CASSQESWAQETQYF	TGCGCCAGCAGCCAAGAAAGCTGGGCTCAAGAGACCCAGTACTTC
.	TRBV27	TRBJ1-2	.	CASSLGTTGGYGYTF	TGTGCCAGCAGTCTGGGGACGACTGGGGGTTATGGCTACACCTTC
.	TRBV4-1	TRBJ1-3	once	CASSQEGQNTIYF	TGCGCCAGCAGCCAAGAGGGGCAGAACACCATATATTTT
.	TRBV4-1	TRBJ2-7	few	CASSQPRGEISYEQYF	TGCGCCAGCAGCCAACCCAGGGGGGAGATAAGTTACGAGCAGTACTTC
.	TRBV28	TRBJ2-3	.	CASRSSPDTQYF	TGTGCCAGCAGGTCCAGCCCGGATACGCAGTATTTT
.	TRBV7-9	TRBJ2-1	.	CASSSSLAVSSYNEQFF	TGTGCCAGCAGCTCCTCATTAGCGGTTAGCTCCTACAATGAGCAGTTCTTC
TRBD2	TRBV4-3	TRBJ2-5	.	CASSRRRLGTSGNLETQYF	TGCGCCAGCAGCCGGAGGCGACTGGGGACTAGCGGAAACTTAGAGACCCAGTACTTC
.	TRBV5-1	TRBJ2-7	few	CASSRKDTNNEQYF	TGCGCCAGCAGCAGGAAGGACACAAACAATGAGCAGTACTTC
.	TRBV7-6	TRBJ2-5	.	CASSLSPGPMEETQYF	TGTGCCAGCAGTCTTAGTCCGGGGCCTATGGAAGAGACCCAGTACTTC
.	TRBV7-2	TRBJ2-7	few	CASSLVRQVTYEQYF	TGTGCCAGCAGCTTAGTTAGACAGGTTACCTACGAGCAGTACTTC
.	TRBV19	TRBJ1-5	.	CASSIVERQHSNQPQHF	TGTGCCAGTAGTATAGTAGAACGACAGCATAGCAATCAGCCCCAGCATTTT
.	TRBV19	TRBJ2-3	.	CASKSDSSTDTQYF	TGTGCCAGTAAATCGGACTCGAGCACAGATACGCAGTATTTT
.	TRBV6-2/TRBV6-3	TRBJ2-5	.	CASSYDRTYGQETQYF	TGTGCCAGCAGTTACGACAGGACTTATGGGCAAGAGACCCAGTACTTC
TRBD2	TRBV20-1	TRBJ2-7	.	CSASLLAGVYEQYF	TGCAGTGCTAGTTTACTAGCGGGCGTCTACGAGCAGTACTTC
TRBD1	TRBV20-1	TRBJ2-3	.	CSGIRGRTDTQYF	TGCAGTGGGATCAGGGGGCGGACAGATACGCAGTATTTT
TRBD2	TRBV20-1	TRBJ2-5	.	CSARDALAGGRLYF	TGCAGTGCTAGAGATGCCCTAGCGGGAGGGCGACTGTACTTC
.	TRBV11-1	TRBJ2-7	.	CASTHEHDEQYF	TGTGCCAGCACCCACGAGCACGATGAGCAGTACTTC
TRBD1	TRBV6-5	TRBJ2-7	.	CASSRATGTDEQYF	TGTGCCAGCAGCAGAGCGACAGGGACCGACGAGCAGTACTTC
.	TRBV25-1	TRBJ1-2	once	CASMPAVLSNYGYTF	TGTGCCAGCATGCCCGCAGTACTCTCTAACTATGGCTACACCTTC
.	TRBV7-2	TRBJ2-7	.	CASTATWASNEQYF	TGTGCCAGCACCGCGACTTGGGCTAGTAACGAGCAGTACTTC
.	TRBV3-1	TRBJ2-5	.	CASSPGLKTFQETQYF	TGTGCCAGCAGCCCGGGCCTGAAGACTTTTCAAGAGACCCAGTACTTC
.	TRBV27	TRBJ1-6	few	CASSLTPPGWEPLHF	TGTGCCAGCAGTTTAACACCCCCGGGTTGGGAACCCCTCCACTTT
.	TRBV28	TRBJ2-3	few	CASTPEEADTQYF	TGTGCCAGCACCCCGGAGGAGGCAGATACGCAGTATTTT
TRBD2	TRBV10-3	TRBJ2-1	few	CAISDHGLAEHYNEQFF	TGTGCCATCAGTGACCACGGACTAGCGGAACACTACAATGAGCAGTTCTTC
.	TRBV7-9	TRBJ1-1	.	CASSLRVGATEAFF	TGTGCCAGCAGCTTAAGAGTGGGGGCCACTGAAGCTTTCTTT
.	TRBV24-1	TRBJ2-3	few	CATSPRQVFSTDTQYF	TGTGCCACCAGTCCAAGACAGGTGTTTAGCACAGATACGCAGTATTTT
TRBD2	TRBV20-1	TRBJ2-5	few	CSANRLAGEQETQYF	TGCAGTGCTAACCGACTAGCGGGGGAACAAGAGACCCAGTACTTC
TRBD2	TRBV7-2	TRBJ2-1	.	CASSLAIDTGREFF	TGTGCCAGCAGCTTAGCTATCGATACCGGGAGGGAGTTCTTC
TRBD2	TRBV3-1	TRBJ2-7	.	CASRGPSSGPYEQYF	TGTGCCAGCAGGGGCCCCTCTAGCGGTCCCTACGAGCAGTACTTC
TRBD1	TRBV28	TRBJ2-7	few	CASRSQGERYEQYF	TGTGCCAGCAGGTCACAGGGGGAGCGCTACGAGCAGTACTTC
.	TRBV9	TRBJ2-1	.	CASSVVAGTTYNEQFF	TGTGCCAGCAGCGTAGTGGCGGGAACAACCTACAATGAGCAGTTCTTC
.	TRBV6-1	TRBJ2-7	few	CASSEGQGFEQYF	TGTGCCAGCAGTGAGGGGCAGGGTTTCGAGCAGTACTTC
.	TRBV4-3	TRBJ1-2	few	CASSPGPAFHYGYTF	TGCGCCAGCAGCCCGGGACCGGCGTTCCACTATGGCTACACCTTC
.	TRBV7-9	TRBJ2-3	.	CASSVYIDTQYF	TGTGCCAGCAGCGTGTACATCGATACGCAGTATTTT
.	TRBV7-2	TRBJ2-3	few	CASSFHGPTQYF	TGTGCCAGCTCCTTCCATGGACCCACGCAGTATTTT